The next 17 T cell receptor beta chains were all read from a single sample in a study of T cells in narcolepsy. The table came from immunoSEQ multiplex PCR; TCRdb's copy has only in-frame clones and leaves some out. The sample consists of 25,000 to 30,000 clones, 81% of them appearing once. Sequenced material: memory (CD45RA-) CD4+ T cells from blood. The origin of the receptors is a human donor in good health.

This sequence joins TRBV27 and TRBJ2-3, with D maybe TRBD2 (7 bases). Trimming left V 6 bases short and J 3 bases short, with 22 bases between. The CDR3 is made up of 17 amino acids. Germline loops: CDR1 MNHEY, CDR2 SMNVEV (reference sequence). CDR3 coding DNA: TGTGCCAGCAGCTCCATTGGGGGGGGGAGGGGGACAGATACGCAGTATTTT. It translates to CASSSIGGGRGTDTQYF.

The chain is built from TRBV2 and TRBJ1-2; D might be TRBD1 (5 bases). Trimming pared 0 bases from V and 6 bases from J, leaving 8 bases between. Looked up from germline, CDR1 is SNHLY and CDR2 is FYNNEI. The CDR3 contains 13 residues. The CDR3 is CASSEATQDGYTF. CDR3 nucleotide sequence: TGTGCCAGCAGTGAAGCGACACAGGATGGCTACACCTTC.

V gene TRBV5-6 combines with J gene TRBJ1-6; no firm D call. V gave up 2 bases and J gave up 6 bases, with 9 bases separating them. Germline CDR1 and CDR2: SGHDT and YYEEEE. The CDR3 covers 14 residues. In DNA form, the CDR3 reads TGTGCCAGCAGCTTTGGAGGGAGTAATTCACCCCTCCACTTT. It yields the protein CASSFGGSNSPLHF.

V is TRBV5-6 and J is TRBJ2-3; tentative D call: TRBD1 (6 bases). Per germline, CDR1 SGHDT and CDR2 YYEEEE. The CDR3 consists of 15 residues. The V end lost 4 bases, the J end lost 0 bases, and 12 bases lay between the germline ends. This CDR3 reads CASSTQGHSTDTQYF. As DNA, the CDR3 is TGTGCCAGCAGCACACAGGGTCATAGCACAGATACGCAGTATTTT.

The CDR3 is CASSRRGTDTQYF. The CDR3 nucleotides are TGTGCCAGCAGCCGACGGGGGACAGATACGCAGTATTTT. The chain recombines TRBV5-4 with TRBJ2-3, with TRBD2 as a possible D gene (6 bases). The CDR3 consists of 13 residues. Trimming pared 4 bases from V and 3 bases from J, leaving 9 bases between. CDR1 and CDR2 from the germline V gene are SGHNT and YYREEE (reference sequence).

This clone was picked up one time. The V gene is TRBV6-5, the J gene TRBJ2-7; tentative D call: TRBD2 (5 bases). Between the trimmed V and J ends, which lost 10 bases and 1 base, there was a span of 11 bases. CDR1 MNHEY and CDR2 SVGAGI come from the germline V gene. The CDR3 covers 12 residues. CDR3 in amino acids: CATGSGSYEQYF. CDR3 DNA sequence: TGTGCCACGGGGAGTGGGTCCTACGAGCAGTACTTC.

The V gene is TRBV15, the J gene TRBJ1-6; D unclear. Per the germline V gene, CDR1 is LNHNV and CDR2 is YYDKDF (reference sequence). The CDR3 is made up of 18 amino acids. Trimming took 0 bases from V and 4 from J, leaving 16 bases between them. CDR3 loop: CATSREGLSRTYNSPLHF. CDR3 coding DNA: TGTGCCACCAGCAGAGAAGGGTTGTCTAGAACTTATAATTCACCCCTCCACTTT.

This clone was counted only a few times. V and J are TRBV5-4 and TRBJ2-7; a weak D match, TRBD1 (5 bases). Germline CDR1 SGHNT, CDR2 YYREEE (reference sequence). V was clipped by 4 bases and J by 9 bases, with 17 bases between them. The CDR3 runs to 13 residues. Here the CDR3 reads CASSVPQGSRQYF. CDR3 coding DNA: TGTGCCAGCAGCGTACCGCAGGGAAGTAGGCAGTACTTC.

The CDR3 nucleotides read TGTGCCAGCAGCCGAGATCGGGGACTTGCAACTAATGAAAAACTGTTTTTT. Protein: CASSRDRGLATNEKLFF. The V gene is TRBV5-8, the J gene TRBJ1-4, with D maybe TRBD1 (5 bases). This CDR3 is 17 amino acids long. Germline V lookup: CDR1 SGHTS, CDR2 YDEGEE. V was trimmed by 4 bases and J by 0 bases, leaving 16 bases between them.

Concerning this clone: The junction departs from germline at one end; a sequencing error may be responsible. The rearrangement links TRBV5-1 to TRBJ2-5; D is possibly TRBD1 (6 bases). This CDR3 has 13 residues. CDR1 and CDR2 (germline): SGHRS, YFSETQ. In DNA, the CDR3 is TGCGCCAGCAGCCCTAGACAGGCCCATGGAAGGGACTTC. It translates to CASSPRQAHGRDF.

V gene TRBV6-5 combines with J gene TRBJ1-6; D may be TRBD1 (5 bases). This CDR3 spans 15 amino acids. In germline, CDR1 is MNHEY, CDR2 SVGAGI. The CDR3 region is CPNLKTADYNSPLHF. CDR3 DNA: TGTCCCAACCTCAAGACAGCCGACTATAATTCACCCCTCCACTTT.

The rearrangement joins TRBV6-1 to TRBJ1-2; D is perhaps TRBD1 (5 bases). Trimming took off 7 bases at V and 3 bases at J, with 15 bases between the two ends. The CDR3 has 14 amino acids. Germline CDR1 and CDR2: MNHNS and SASEGT. The CDR3 loop is CASTPNQGYYGYTF. CDR3 DNA: TGTGCCAGCACCCCCAATCAGGGCTACTATGGCTACACCTTC.

The chain joins TRBV28 to TRBJ1-4; D is perhaps TRBD1 (6 bases). CDR3 size: 15 residues. Germline assignment: CDR1 MDHEN and CDR2 SYDVKM. V lost 4 bases to trimming and J lost 7 bases, with 16 bases between them. Here the CDR3 DNA reads TGTGCCAGCAGTTCGTTAGGGGGGCGAGGTGAAAAACTGTTTTTT. Translated: CASSSLGGRGEKLFF.

The V gene is TRBV30, the J gene TRBJ2-3; the D gene is possibly TRBD2 (5 bases). The germline CDR1 and CDR2 sequences are GTSNPN and SVGIG (reference sequence). The length of the CDR3 is 13 residues. Trimming cost V 5 bases and J 4 bases, with 13 bases left between them. The CDR3 protein is CAWDPPGADTQYF. CDR3 DNA: TGTGCCTGGGACCCCCCCGGGGCAGATACGCAGTATTTT.

V and J are TRBV5-8 and TRBJ2-3; TRBD2 agrees at 9 bases. Germline V gives CDR1 SGHTS, CDR2 YDEGEE. This CDR3 contains 15 residues. Trimming at V came to 4 bases and at J to 4 bases, leaving 7 bases not matched to a gene. CDR3 amino acids: CASSLGLAGSDTQYF. DNA of the CDR3: TGTGCCAGCAGCCTGGGTCTAGCGGGGTCAGATACGCAGTATTTT.

In this sample, this clone turned up a few times. The rearrangement uses TRBV18 and TRBJ2-1; 14 nucleotides match TRBD2. Germline V gene data show CDR1 as KGHSH and CDR2 as LQKENI. With 7 bases clipped from V and 8 bases from J, the junction kept 7 bases outside the gene matches. This CDR3 has 15 amino acids. The DNA for the CDR3 is TGTGCCAGCTGCCCGACTAGCGGGGGGGCCCATGAGCAGTTCTTC. Protein product: CASCPTSGGAHEQFF.

The genes are TRBV19 and TRBJ1-3, with 8 bases fitting TRBD1. CDR1 and CDR2 (germline): LNHDA, SQIVND (reference sequence). With 3 bases clipped from V and 5 bases from J, the junction kept 9 bases outside the gene matches. The CDR3 has 16 amino acids. CDR3 sequence (DNA): TGTGCCAGTAGTATCCCGAGGACAGGGCTTAGAAACACCATATATTTT. Its protein product is CASSIPRTGLRNTIYF. The full variable domain, its missing parts supplied by reference TRBV19 and TRBJ1-3, is DGGITQSPKYLFRKEGQNVTLSCEQNLNHDAMYWYRQDPGQGLRLIYYSQIVNDFQKGDIAEGYSVSREKKESFPLTVTSAQKNPTAFYLCASSIPRTGLRNTIYFGEGSWLTVV.